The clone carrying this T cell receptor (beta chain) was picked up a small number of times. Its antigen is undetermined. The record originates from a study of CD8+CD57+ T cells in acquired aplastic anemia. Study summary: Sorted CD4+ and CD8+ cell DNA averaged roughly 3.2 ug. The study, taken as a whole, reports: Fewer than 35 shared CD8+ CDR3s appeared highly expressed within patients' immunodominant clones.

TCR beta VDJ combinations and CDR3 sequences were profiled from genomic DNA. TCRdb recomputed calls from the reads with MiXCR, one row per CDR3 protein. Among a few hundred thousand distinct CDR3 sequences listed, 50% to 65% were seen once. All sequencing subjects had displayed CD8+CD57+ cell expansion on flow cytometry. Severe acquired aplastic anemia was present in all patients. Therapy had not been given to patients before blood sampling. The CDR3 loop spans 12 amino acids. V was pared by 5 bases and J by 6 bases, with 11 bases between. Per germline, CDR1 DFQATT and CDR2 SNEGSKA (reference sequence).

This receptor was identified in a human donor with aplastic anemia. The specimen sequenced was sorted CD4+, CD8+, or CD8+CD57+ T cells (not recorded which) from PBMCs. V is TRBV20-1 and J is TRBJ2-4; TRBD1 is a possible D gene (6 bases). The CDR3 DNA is TGCAGTGCTCCCGGACAGTCAAACATTCAGTACTTC. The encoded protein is CSAPGQSNIQYF.